One and the same sample provided the 19 T cell receptor beta chains below, sequenced in a study of cytomegalovirus exposure and HLA in healthy donors. Here immunoSEQ multiplex PCR was the method, and the copy in TCRdb shows in-frame clones only, minus some. Of about 73,000 clones in the sample, 85% to 95% were seen once. The sequenced sample was PBMCs. These receptors all stem from a woman between 18 and 29 years old in good health and CMV-seronegative.

The chain is built from TRBV11-2 and TRBJ2-3; 10 bases align to TRBD1. CDR3 length equals 17 residues. The junction had 7 bases not matched to a gene; V was cut back by 1 base and J by 3 bases. Per the germline V gene, CDR1 is SGHAT and CDR2 is FQNNGV. As DNA, the CDR3 is TGTGCCAGCAGCTTAGGTATATTGGGACAGGGGACAGATACGCAGTATTTT. Protein: CASSLGILGQGTDTQYF.

The chain has TRBV7-9 and TRBJ1-4, with 7 bases identical to TRBD1. This CDR3 region has 14 residues. Germline CDR1 and CDR2: SEHNR and FQNEAQ (reference sequence). Losses at the gene ends were 5 bases for V and 8 bases for J; bases not matched to a gene: 8. CDR3 region: CASSRDSGSEKLFF. The CDR3 DNA follows: TGTGCCAGCAGCCGGGACAGCGGCTCCGAAAAACTGTTTTTT.

This chain connects TRBV7-6 to TRBJ2-5; the D is unclear. The CDR3 is 12 residues long. Trimming shortened V by 5 bases and J by 1 base, and 5 bases separated the two germline ends. CDR1 is SGHVS, CDR2 FNYEAQ, per germline. The CDR3 nucleotides are TGTGCCAGCAGCGCAGTCCAAGAGACCCAGTACTTC. Encoded protein: CASSAVQETQYF. The full variable domain, rest sourced from reference TRBV7-6 and TRBJ2-5, is GAGVSQSPRYKVTKRGQDVALRCDPISGHVSLYWYRQALGQGPEFLTYFNYEAQQDKSGLPNDRFSAERPEGSISTLTIQRTEQRDSAMYRCASSAVQETQYFGPGTRLLVL.

The chain combines TRBV5-4 with TRBJ2-7; D is perhaps TRBD2 (6 bases). Germline assignment: CDR1 SGHNT and CDR2 YYREEE (reference sequence). With 4 bases removed from V and 2 bases from J, the gap between germline ends came to 10 bases. The length of the CDR3 is 13 residues. The CDR3 DNA reads as TGTGCCAGCAGCACTGGAGGGACCTACGAGCAGTACTTC. As protein: CASSTGGTYEQYF.

V is TRBV10-1 and J is TRBJ1-4, with a possible D match to TRBD1 (5 bases). Trimming stripped 6 bases from V and 4 bases from J, with 9 bases between. The CDR3 sequence is 13 residues long. Germline V gives CDR1 WNHNN, CDR2 SYGVQD (reference sequence). CDR3 DNA sequence: TGCGCCAGCAGCCGCGGGGGTAATGAAAAACTGTTTTTT. Encoded protein: CASSRGGNEKLFF.

CDR3 in amino acids: CASSPAQAPDTQYF. CDR3 nucleotides: TGTGCCAGCTCACCAGCCCAGGCCCCAGATACGCAGTATTTT. The rearrangement joins TRBV18 to TRBJ2-3; D call uncertain. Trimming removed 2 bases at V and 4 bases at J, with 10 bases between. The CDR3 sequence is 14 residues long. Looked up from germline, CDR1 is KGHSH and CDR2 is LQKENI. The full variable domain, in which reference TRBV18 and TRBJ2-3 provide the parts outside the CDR3, is NAGVMQNPRHLVRRRGQEARLRCSPMKGHSHVYWYRQLPEEGLKFMVYLQKENIIDESGMPKERFSAEFPKEGPSILRIQQVVRGDSAAYFCASSPAQAPDTQYFGPGTRLTVL.

V usage is TRBV5-8 and J usage is TRBJ1-2; TRBD1 is a possible D gene (6 bases). Trimming removed 0 bases from V and 6 bases from J, with 9 bases in between. This CDR3 is built from 13 residues. Germline CDR1 is SGHTS and CDR2 is YDEGEE. CDR3 DNA sequence: TGTGCCAGCAGCTTGGCGGGGGGCCATGGCTACACCTTC. It is translated as CASSLAGGHGYTF.

This chain uses TRBV29-1 with TRBJ2-7; D is perhaps TRBD2 (5 bases). The V gene lost 7 bases and the J gene lost 1 base, with 17 bases spanning the gap. Germline V lookup: CDR1 SQVTM, CDR2 ANQGSEA. The CDR3 loop spans 14 amino acids. As DNA, the CDR3 is TGCAGCGGTCTAGGAGGCGGAGGATCCTACGAGCAGTACTTC. Translation: CSGLGGGGSYEQYF.

The chain has TRBV5-1 and TRBJ2-7; tentative D call: TRBD1 (6 bases). The ends were cut back, 3 bases at V and 0 bases at J, with 10 bases in the middle. This CDR3 contains 14 residues. Looked up from germline, CDR1 is SGHRS and CDR2 is YFSETQ. The DNA for the CDR3 is TGCGCCAGCAGCTGGGACACTCGCTCCTACGAGCAGTACTTC. The encoded protein is CASSWDTRSYEQYF.

This clone was picked up a small number of times. The chain employs TRBV6-5 and TRBJ1-6; D is unresolved. CDR1 MNHEY and CDR2 SVGAGI come from the germline V gene. V lost 0 bases and J 7 bases, leaving 10 bases between the germline ends. The CDR3 consists of 15 residues. The CDR3 nucleotides read TGTGCCAGCAGTTACTCGGAGGGCCCCAATTCACCCCTCCACTTT. Protein: CASSYSEGPNSPLHF.

This rearrangement joins TRBV6-5 to TRBJ1-2; D gene ambiguous. The CDR3 extends over 14 amino acids. Per the germline V gene, CDR1 is MNHEY and CDR2 is SVGAGI. Trimming shortened V by 0 bases and J by 4 bases, and 9 bases separated the two germline ends. DNA for the CDR3: TGTGCCAGCAGTTACTCGACCGGAGGCTATGGCTACACCTTC. Translating gives CASSYSTGGYGYTF.

The V and J genes are TRBV5-4 and TRBJ2-7; D might be TRBD2 (6 bases). The ends were cut back, 4 bases at V and 0 bases at J, with 11 bases in the middle. Germline V lookup: CDR1 SGHNT, CDR2 YYREEE (reference sequence). The CDR3 runs to 14 residues. Here the CDR3 DNA reads TGTGCCAGCAGCCTCCGGGGGAACTCCTACGAGCAGTACTTC. Protein product: CASSLRGNSYEQYF. The whole variable domain, filled in from reference TRBV5-4 and TRBJ2-7, reads ETGVTQSPTHLIKTRGQQVTLRCSSQSGHNTVSWYQQALGQGPQFIFQYYREEENGRGNFPPRFSGLQFPNYSSELNVNALELDDSALYLCASSLRGNSYEQYFGPGTRLTVT.

V usage is TRBV7-9 and J usage is TRBJ2-1, with 14 bases that match TRBD2. CDR3 length: 18 residues. Trimming at V came to 1 base and at J to 3 bases, leaving 5 bases not matched to a gene. Germline V gene sequence: CDR1 SEHNR, CDR2 FQNEAQ (reference sequence). CDR3: CASSLGRLAGGIYNEQFF. In nucleotides, the CDR3 is TGTGCCAGCAGCTTAGGGAGACTAGCGGGAGGGATCTACAATGAGCAGTTCTTC.

This chain joins TRBV29-1 and TRBJ2-1, with TRBD2 as a possible D gene (6 bases). V lost 3 bases, J lost 3 bases, and 6 bases lay in between. This CDR3 contains 12 residues. The germline V gene encodes CDR1 SQVTM and CDR2 ANQGSEA. This CDR3 is CSVEGGYNEQFF. As DNA, the CDR3 is TGCAGCGTTGAGGGGGGCTACAATGAGCAGTTCTTC.

The V gene is TRBV6-6, the J gene TRBJ1-1; possible D gene TRBD1, 5 bases. The CDR3 spans 13 residues. Germline loops: CDR1 MNHNY, CDR2 SVGAGI (reference sequence). Trimming took 3 bases from V and 1 from J, leaving 6 bases between them. CDR3 sequence reads: CASSYQGNTEAFF. CDR3 in DNA: TGTGCCAGCAGTTATCAGGGGAACACTGAAGCTTTCTTT.

The chain carries TRBV10-3 and TRBJ1-1; possible D gene TRBD1, 6 bases. The V end was cut by 2 bases, the J end by 1 base, with 14 bases between. CDR3 length: 16 residues. The germline gives CDR1 ENHRY, CDR2 SYGVKD. This CDR3 is CAISEGQGSGNTEAFF. CDR3 nucleotides: TGTGCCATCAGTGAGGGGCAGGGGAGTGGGAACACTGAAGCTTTCTTT.

The rearrangement links TRBV21-1 to TRBJ2-5; the table's TRBD2 call for D was not verified on the DNA. TRBV21-1 is described as a pseudogene. The CDR3 spans 15 residues. CDR3: CASSKGSGAKETQYF. The CDR3 DNA is TGTGCCAGCAGCAAAGGGAGCGGGGCGAAAGAGACCCAGTACTTC.

The chain uses TRBV28 and TRBJ2-3; possibly TRBD1 for D (6 bases). The CDR3 length is 18 residues. V was pared by 4 bases and J by 4 bases, with 24 bases between. Germline CDR1 is MDHEN and CDR2 is SYDVKM. CDR3 sequence: CASSSHLLERKGADTQYF. As DNA, the CDR3 is TGTGCCAGCAGTTCGCATCTCCTCGAAAGGAAGGGGGCAGATACGCAGTATTTT.

The V and J genes are TRBV27 and TRBJ1-2; possibly TRBD1 for D (6 bases). V was shortened by 5 bases and J by 4 bases, with 14 bases between the two germline ends. This CDR3 has 14 amino acids. Looked up from germline, CDR1 is MNHEY and CDR2 is SMNVEV (reference sequence). CDR3 residues: CASSPMRQVYGYTF. The CDR3 nucleotides read TGTGCCAGCAGTCCGATGCGACAGGTCTATGGCTACACCTTC.